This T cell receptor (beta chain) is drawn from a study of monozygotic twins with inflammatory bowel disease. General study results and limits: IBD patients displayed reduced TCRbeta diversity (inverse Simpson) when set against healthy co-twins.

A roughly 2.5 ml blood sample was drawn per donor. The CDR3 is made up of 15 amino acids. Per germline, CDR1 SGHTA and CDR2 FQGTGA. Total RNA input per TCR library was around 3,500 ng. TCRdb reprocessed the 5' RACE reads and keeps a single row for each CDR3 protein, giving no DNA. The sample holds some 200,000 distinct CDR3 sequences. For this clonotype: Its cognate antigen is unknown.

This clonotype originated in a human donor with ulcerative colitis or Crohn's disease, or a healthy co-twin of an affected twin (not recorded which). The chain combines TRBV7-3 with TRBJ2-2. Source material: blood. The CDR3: CASSLVGQDTGELFF. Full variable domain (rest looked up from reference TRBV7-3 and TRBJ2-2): GAGVSQTPSNKVTEKGKYVELRCDPISGHTALYWYRQSLGQGPEFLIYFQGTGAADDSGLPNDRFFAVRPEGSVSTLKIQRTERGDSAVYLCASSLVGQDTGELFFGEGSRLTVL.